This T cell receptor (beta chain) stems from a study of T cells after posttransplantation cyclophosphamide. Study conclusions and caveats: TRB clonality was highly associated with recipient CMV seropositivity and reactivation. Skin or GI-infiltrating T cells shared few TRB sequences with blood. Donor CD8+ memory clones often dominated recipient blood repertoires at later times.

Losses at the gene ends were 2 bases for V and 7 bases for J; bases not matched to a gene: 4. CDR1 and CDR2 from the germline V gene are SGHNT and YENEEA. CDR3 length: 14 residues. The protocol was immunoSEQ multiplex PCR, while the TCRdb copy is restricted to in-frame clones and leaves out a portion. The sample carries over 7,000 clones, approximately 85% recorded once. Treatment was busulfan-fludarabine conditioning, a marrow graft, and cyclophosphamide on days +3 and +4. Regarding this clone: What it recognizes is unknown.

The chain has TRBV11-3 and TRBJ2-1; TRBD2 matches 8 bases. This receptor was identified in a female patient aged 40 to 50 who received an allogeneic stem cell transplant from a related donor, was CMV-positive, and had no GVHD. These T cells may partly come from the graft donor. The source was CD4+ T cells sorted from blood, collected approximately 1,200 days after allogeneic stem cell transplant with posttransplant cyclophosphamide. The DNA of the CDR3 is TGTGCCAGCAGCTTAAGAGCGGGGGAGAATGAGCAGTTCTTC. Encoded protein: CASSLRAGENEQFF.